This T cell receptor (beta chain) was sequenced during a study of vaccination effects on CD4 cells after COVID-19. Assay used: immunoSEQ multiplex PCR; TCRdb lists only in-frame clones, some missing. This table has approximately 31,000 clones, 72% appearing once. The CDR3 has 16 residues. The V gene end was trimmed by 4 bases and the J gene end by 4 bases; junction bases not matched to a gene: 6. Germline V gene lookup returns CDR1 LNHDA and CDR2 SQIVND (reference sequence). Sequencing in the ViraFEST assay came after antigen-specific CD4+ T cells had been expanded with viral peptide pools, which were used to stimulate PBMC. Scientists isolated CD4+ T cells after a roughly nine-day culture period ended. Vaccine administered to participants consisted of two doses of either BNT162b2 or mRNA-1273. Vaccine recipients, nucleocapsid antibody negative, had no prior SARS-CoV-2 infection. Concerning this clone: The antigen remains unidentified.

The sequence was obtained from a human donor who received a COVID-19 vaccine. Source: CD4+ T cells from PBMCs cultured with HCoV-229E spike peptides, taken after COVID-19 vaccination. J is TRBJ2-7 and V is TRBV19; the match to TRBD2 covers 14 bases. CDR3 nucleotides: TGTGCCAGTAGTAAATCCGGGACTAGCGGGAGTTACGAGCAGTACTTC. It encodes CASSKSGTSGSYEQYF.